The entry below describes one T cell receptor (beta chain). The clone's antigen remains unknown. No base-level quality is on record; no much larger clone is a single base apart. These data originate in a study of identical twins listed by TCRdb under 2016. In the study overall: To test whether fetal clonotypes persist, this study deep-sequenced TCR alpha and beta repertoires from monozygotic twins, from unrelated adults of various ages, and from cord blood. Replicate twin experiments were performed at different times using different library preparation protocols to rule out contamination. Findings and caveats that apply to the study as a whole: Conclusions relied on cross-sectional statistical analysis, since the same donors could not be followed over many years. Invariant T cells such as MAIT and iNKT could partly confound zero-insertion analyses, though diverse VJ usage argued against this for most clonotypes. In monozygotic twins, recombination models systematically underestimated out-of-frame TCR alpha sharing, but the models matched the sharing seen between unrelated individuals. Abundant cord blood beta clonotypes carried fewer insertions; young adult naive repertoires showed a weaker similar trend, while memory repertoires showed none. The excess sharing between twins in beta out-of-frame sequences was weaker because fewer shared sequences reduced the signal-to-noise ratio. Compared with coincidental sharing between unrelated individuals, out-of-frame TCR alpha sequences shared between twins had an excess of sequences with low generation probability.

Every donor was a healthy Caucasian. Libraries came from 5' RACE. TCRdb lists the instrument as Illumina HiSeq 2000. Template switching added a universal primer binding site, and the final cDNA carried a unique molecular identifier that allowed TCR cDNA molecules to be counted accurately. First-strand cDNA for TCR alpha and beta chains was synthesized from specific primers in the conserved constant-segment region. Each cDNA library was double barcoded, with a SMART-Mk sample barcode plus Illumina barcodes, to control for contamination. TruSeq adapter sequences along with Illumina sample barcodes were introduced in two successive PCR steps. The Illumina HiSeq platform was used with custom primers to sequence TCR alpha and beta cDNA libraries. On the study's bioinformatics: Unique molecular identifiers were extracted from raw reads with MiGEC, and CDR3 positions were determined with MiXCR. Recombination models were inferred per individual with the repgenHMM and IGoR tools using an EM algorithm. The tcR package in R was used for shared clonotype analysis, with sharing normalized by the product of cloneset sizes. To study raw recombination without the effects of thymic and clonal selection, out-of-frame nonproductive sequences were analyzed. The public reads were reanalyzed by TCRdb: fastp trimming at Q25, MiXCR alignment, in-frame beta chains only. Each CDR3 protein gets just one entry, which takes the most common genes and DNA from the rows behind it. In this record, the V and J calls reflect TCRdb's handling and not the investigators' own analysis. This sample lists 1.5 million to 2 million distinct CDR3 sequences; about 31% were detected once. Less than 0.35% of the sample goes to the ten largest clones.

At the junction V is shortened by 7 bases and J by 1 base, with 10 bases in between. The CDR3, from cysteine to phenylalanine, totals 13 residues. The retained sequence is limited to the CDR3, 39 bases, with the frame set at the first base. This sequence originates from a newborn girl in good health. Sequencing was done on a sample of cord blood. Rearrangement joined TRBV12-3 or TRBV12-4 to TRBJ1-1, with the D gene not clear enough to name. For the CDR3, the sequence is CASILGGNTEAFF. In nucleotide form, the sequence is TGTGCCAGCATCTTGGGAGGGAACACTGAAGCTTTCTTT.